The rows below give T cell receptor beta chains drawn from one sample of a study of shared clonotypes between healthy human individuals. Generated by immunoSEQ multiplex PCR, the TCRdb table keeps only in-frame clones and is missing some. The table shows approximately 940,000 clones, with 76% occurring only once. Sequenced material: memory CD4+ T cells sorted from blood. The receptors originated from a young man in good health. Each CDR3 is given with its conserved first and last residue. D genes are given only for firm matches.

J: TRBJ1-1
V: TRBV5-1
D: TRBD1
CDR3: CASSLGDRAIEAFF

J: TRBJ2-7
V: TRBV7-9
D: TRBD2
CDR3: CASSFGTSSDEQYF

J: TRBJ1-5
V: TRBV9
D: NA
CDR3: CASSVGQNNQPQHF

J: TRBJ2-7
V: TRBV2
D: NA
CDR3: CASRQGYEQYF

J: TRBJ2-7
V: TRBV6-6
D: NA
CDR3: CASSYSTEKSYVQYF

J: TRBJ2-5
V: TRBV21-1
D: NA
CDR3: CASSKAPGFGETQYF

J: TRBJ2-6
V: TRBV9
D: NA
CDR3: CASSLMGANVLTF

J: TRBJ1-4
V: TRBV7-8
D: NA
CDR3: CASSLWGTAANEKLFF

J: TRBJ2-5
V: TRBV7-3
D: TRBD1
CDR3: CASSGYDRDQETQYF

J: TRBJ2-7
V: TRBV5-4
D: TRBD1
CDR3: CASSRRQGSYEQYF

J: TRBJ2-1
V: TRBV19
D: TRBD2
CDR3: CASSIGLAGASSYNEQFF

J: TRBJ2-1
V: TRBV5-4
D: TRBD2
CDR3: CASNSGGARNEQFF

J: TRBJ2-7
V: TRBV27
D: NA
CDR3: CASSLSRGTNSYEQYF

J: TRBJ2-1
V: TRBV5-1
D: TRBD2
CDR3: CASSDPGTSGRNEQFF

J: TRBJ2-1
V: TRBV5-6
D: NA
CDR3: CASSLEPSEQFF

J: TRBJ1-2
V: TRBV5-5
D: NA
CDR3: CASSIDHSYGYTF

J: TRBJ1-4
V: TRBV2
D: NA
CDR3: CASTPGTMGEKLFF

J: TRBJ2-4
V: TRBV30
D: TRBD1
CDR3: CAWNVGQGAGDIQYF

J: TRBJ2-7
V: TRBV7-2
D: NA
CDR3: CASSRGGKYEQYF

J: TRBJ2-3
V: TRBV7-2
D: TRBD2
CDR3: CASSLALLAGVPGDTQYF

J: TRBJ1-2
V: TRBV6-7
D: NA
CDR3: CASSYSRQGPGYGYTF

J: TRBJ2-3
V: TRBV28
D: NA
CDR3: CASSSPSSTDTQYF

J: TRBJ2-7
V: TRBV5-6
D: NA
CDR3: CASSSPVPPYEQYF

J: TRBJ1-1
V: TRBV5-1
D: NA
CDR3: CASSLGGPNTEAFF

J: TRBJ1-6
V: TRBV18
D: NA
CDR3: CASSPFEAAYNSPLHF

J: TRBJ1-1
V: TRBV20-1
D: NA
CDR3: CSARKDTEAFF

J: TRBJ2-1
V: TRBV2
D: NA
CDR3: CASSLYNEQFF

J: TRBJ2-7
V: TRBV5-1
D: NA
CDR3: CASSRKNDGTTYEQYF

J: TRBJ2-5
V: TRBV7-2
D: TRBD2
CDR3: CASSSSPAGVGETQYF

J: TRBJ1-2
V: TRBV9
D: NA
CDR3: CASSVDSGYGYTF

J: TRBJ2-1
V: TRBV5-8
D: TRBD1
CDR3: CASSRGQVYNEQFF

J: TRBJ2-1
V: TRBV5-6
D: TRBD2
CDR3: CASSLGPGLANEQFF

J: TRBJ2-3
V: TRBV18
D: TRBD1
CDR3: CASSPIGTGDSTQYF

J: TRBJ2-5
V: TRBV20-1
D: NA
CDR3: CSAGEETQYF

J: TRBJ1-2
V: TRBV30
D: NA
CDR3: CAWSGPGVNGYTF

J: TRBJ2-5
V: TRBV5-5
D: NA
CDR3: CASSLSGSYQETQYF

J: TRBJ2-3
V: TRBV29-1
D: TRBD1
CDR3: CSVGRQGASDTQYF

J: TRBJ1-2
V: TRBV5-1
D: TRBD1
CDR3: CASSLVGTGQGYTF

J: TRBJ1-3
V: TRBV6-1
D: TRBD1
CDR3: CASSKQGLGGNTIYF

J: TRBJ1-2
V: TRBV28
D: TRBD1
CDR3: CASSSPWTGKDGYTF

J: TRBJ2-5
V: TRBV18
D: TRBD2
CDR3: CASSPPTSGQETQYF

J: TRBJ2-1
V: TRBV2
D: TRBD2
CDR3: CASSELAGTYNEQFF

J: TRBJ2-7
V: TRBV2
D: NA
CDR3: CASRSGGRVGYEQYF

J: TRBJ1-6
V: TRBV27
D: NA
CDR3: CASSSTANSPLHF

J: TRBJ2-7
V: TRBV6-5
D: NA
CDR3: CASRLPGVPYEQYF

J: TRBJ1-6
V: TRBV30
D: NA
CDR3: CAWSLAGGSPLHF